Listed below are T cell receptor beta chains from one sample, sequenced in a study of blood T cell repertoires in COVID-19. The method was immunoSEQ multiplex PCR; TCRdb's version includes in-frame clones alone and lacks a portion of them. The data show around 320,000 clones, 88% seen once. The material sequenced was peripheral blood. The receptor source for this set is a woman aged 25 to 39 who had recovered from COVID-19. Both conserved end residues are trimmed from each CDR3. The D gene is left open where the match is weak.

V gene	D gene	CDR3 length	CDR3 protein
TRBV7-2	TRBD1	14	ASSARGQGRTNEQF
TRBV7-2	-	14	ASSPSAGFEGRPQH
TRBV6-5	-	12	ASSRGVTNTEAF
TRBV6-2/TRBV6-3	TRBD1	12	ASSWRQGYTEAF
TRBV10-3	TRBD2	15	AIASTKSGGYTGELF
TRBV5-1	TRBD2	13	ASSRTSGFADTQY
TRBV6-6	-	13	ASSYGGAGNYGYT
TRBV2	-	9	ASSRNEKLF
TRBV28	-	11	ATRGTGRETQY
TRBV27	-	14	ASTSGLTLVSGELF
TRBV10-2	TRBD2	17	ASPPVLAGESGDMDTQY
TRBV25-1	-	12	ASSDIQGNSPLH
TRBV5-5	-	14	ASSLELHRYDQPQH
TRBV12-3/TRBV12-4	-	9	ASSTGYGYT
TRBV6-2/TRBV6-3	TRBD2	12	ASSSRTRSDEQY
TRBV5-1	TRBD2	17	ASSKSGLAGAPNTGELF
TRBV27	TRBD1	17	ASSPPRGTGGLPTGELF
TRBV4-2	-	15	ASSQDGRGAYNSPLH
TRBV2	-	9	ASTEGETQY
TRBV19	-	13	ASSIDLGQQETQY
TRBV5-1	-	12	ASSPQGGRAEAF
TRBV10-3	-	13	AISRDGGLDTEAF
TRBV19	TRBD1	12	ASSRDREYSPLH
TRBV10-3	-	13	AISESGGPGYGYT
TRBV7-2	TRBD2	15	ASSLVDGGSYQETQY
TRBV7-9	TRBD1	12	ASSLEGQTSEQF